This is a list of T cell receptor beta chains from one sample in a study of T cells in Graves' hyperthyroidism and ophthalmopathy. TCRdb fed the multiplex PCR reads into MiXCR, producing one record per CDR3 protein. There are about 720,000 distinct CDR3 sequences in the sample; 16% occur only once, and approximately 8% lies in the top ten. The specimen was blood. These receptors came from a man younger than 30 with Graves' hyperthyroidism. Both conserved end residues are part of each CDR3.

v_call: TRBV5-5
j_call: TRBJ2-3
cdr3_aa: CASSLLGRRTDTQYF

v_call: TRBV12-3/TRBV12-4
j_call: TRBJ2-7
cdr3_aa: CASSARDPKAGYEQYF

v_call: TRBV2
j_call: TRBJ1-5
cdr3_aa: CASSEREYSNQPQHF

v_call: TRBV5-5
j_call: TRBJ2-2
cdr3_aa: CASSWGQGAWTGELFF

v_call: TRBV12-3/TRBV12-4
j_call: TRBJ2-1
cdr3_aa: CASSFLGRGDYNEQFF

v_call: TRBV5-1
j_call: TRBJ2-7
cdr3_aa: CASSPGAGGKEQYF

v_call: TRBV20-1
j_call: TRBJ2-3
cdr3_aa: CSARAPGRTSTDTQYF

v_call: TRBV2
j_call: TRBJ2-1
cdr3_aa: CASSGLANNEQFF

v_call: TRBV7-2
j_call: TRBJ2-1
cdr3_aa: CASSFGTSGYNKQFF

v_call: TRBV29-1
j_call: TRBJ2-2
cdr3_aa: CSVDSPTGSGELFF

v_call: TRBV5-1
j_call: TRBJ1-4
cdr3_aa: CASSLGAHFNEKLFF

v_call: TRBV12-3/TRBV12-4
j_call: TRBJ2-3
cdr3_aa: CASSDPVTSGRLAQYF

v_call: TRBV6-2/TRBV6-3
j_call: TRBJ2-7
cdr3_aa: CASSVYRTAFYEQYF

v_call: TRBV2
j_call: TRBJ2-3
cdr3_aa: CASNERAADTQYF

v_call: TRBV7-9
j_call: TRBJ2-5
cdr3_aa: CASSLSLAGRETQYF

v_call: TRBV12-3/TRBV12-4
j_call: TRBJ2-2
cdr3_aa: CASSSNTLWELFF

v_call: TRBV4-3
j_call: TRBJ2-7
cdr3_aa: CASSLEEGSEYEQYF

v_call: TRBV27
j_call: TRBJ2-1
cdr3_aa: CASSSGTSGSYNEQFF

v_call: TRBV20-1
j_call: TRBJ2-7
cdr3_aa: CSAKTSGSYEQYF

v_call: TRBV4-3
j_call: TRBJ2-2
cdr3_aa: CASSQDGGEGPHPNTGELFF

v_call: TRBV7-9
j_call: TRBJ2-5
cdr3_aa: CASSLLWQTQYF

v_call: TRBV11-2
j_call: TRBJ2-7
cdr3_aa: CASSFVRGEQYF

v_call: TRBV18
j_call: TRBJ2-2
cdr3_aa: CASSPSGLFTGELFF

v_call: TRBV28
j_call: TRBJ2-7
cdr3_aa: CASSLGSGGLQYEQYF

v_call: TRBV28
j_call: TRBJ1-2
cdr3_aa: CASSLPTGNGYTF

v_call: TRBV11-2
j_call: TRBJ1-2
cdr3_aa: CASSTPARWRVSYTF

v_call: TRBV19
j_call: TRBJ2-3
cdr3_aa: CASSMGQGTTDTQYF

v_call: TRBV6-5
j_call: TRBJ1-5
cdr3_aa: CASSYTGRSNQPQHF

v_call: TRBV6-2/TRBV6-3
j_call: TRBJ2-2
cdr3_aa: CASSYSADLHITGELFF

v_call: TRBV11-2
j_call: TRBJ2-7
cdr3_aa: CASSLTTSGTSYEQYF

v_call: TRBV10-2
j_call: TRBJ2-1
cdr3_aa: CASSEISGRAFNEQFF

v_call: TRBV6-2/TRBV6-3
j_call: TRBJ2-5
cdr3_aa: CASSPMRLAVSTQYF

v_call: TRBV12-3/TRBV12-4
j_call: TRBJ2-5
cdr3_aa: CASSLTPGAEQETQYF

v_call: TRBV30
j_call: TRBJ1-5
cdr3_aa: CAWSTPQGMGNQPQHF

v_call: TRBV7-2
j_call: TRBJ1-3
cdr3_aa: CASSQGTTTGSGNTIYF

v_call: TRBV6-2/TRBV6-3
j_call: TRBJ2-7
cdr3_aa: CASSYPPGGDSYEQYF

v_call: TRBV6-5
j_call: TRBJ1-2
cdr3_aa: CASSYQQGDGYTF

v_call: TRBV29-1
j_call: TRBJ2-1
cdr3_aa: CSVVGRTSGRARMDNEQFF

v_call: TRBV13
j_call: TRBJ2-3
cdr3_aa: CASSLRESITDTQYF

v_call: TRBV18
j_call: TRBJ2-7
cdr3_aa: CASSPYVEALREQYF

v_call: TRBV28
j_call: TRBJ2-7
cdr3_aa: CASSPPGQRYEQYF

v_call: TRBV9
j_call: TRBJ2-1
cdr3_aa: CASSGMKGQREQFF

v_call: TRBV28
j_call: TRBJ1-5
cdr3_aa: CASTSNQPQHF

v_call: TRBV2
j_call: TRBJ1-5
cdr3_aa: CASSERSGGSQPQHF

v_call: TRBV18
j_call: TRBJ1-3
cdr3_aa: CASSPPGATGAGRYF

v_call: TRBV5-1
j_call: TRBJ1-1
cdr3_aa: CASSLSRGYMSTEAFF

v_call: TRBV6-1
j_call: TRBJ1-1
cdr3_aa: CASSTGGGTEAFF

v_call: TRBV30
j_call: TRBJ2-1
cdr3_aa: CAWTSAGREQFF

v_call: TRBV9
j_call: TRBJ1-6
cdr3_aa: CASSPESNSPLHF

v_call: TRBV28
j_call: TRBJ2-2
cdr3_aa: CASRGGYTGELFF

v_call: TRBV4-1
j_call: TRBJ2-5
cdr3_aa: CASSQDDETQYF

v_call: TRBV20-1
j_call: TRBJ2-7
cdr3_aa: CSARDGQEQYF